A selection of T cell receptor beta chains follows, all from one sample in a study of T cells expressing NK-cell markers. For each CDR3 protein, TCRdb gives one entry from its re-call of the 5' RACE reads, without DNA. Seen in this sample are about 460,000 distinct CDR3 sequences; the ten most common clones hold more than 1.4%. Sequenced sample: blood T cells: a sorted CD56 or NKG2C T cell subset, CD4+ or CD8+ T cells, or bulk PBMC T cells (not recorded which). The receptors stem from a woman in her 50s in good health. Each CDR3 is given with its conserved first and last residue.

j_call | v_call | cdr3_aa
TRBJ2-5 | TRBV5-1 | CASSSGPAREETQYF
TRBJ2-3 | TRBV5-1 | CASRFSASGYTDTQYF
TRBJ1-4 | TRBV10-3 | CAISSKALPSHEKLFF
TRBJ1-6 | TRBV12-5 | CASGKGTVGNSPLHF
TRBJ2-3 | TRBV12-3/TRBV12-4 | CASSSLPGLAVDTQYF
TRBJ2-1 | TRBV4-2 | CASSQENQGAGNEQFF
TRBJ2-5 | TRBV10-3 | CAIRRGPNQETQYF
TRBJ1-6 | TRBV4-1 | CASSQGPGGANSPLHF
TRBJ2-5 | TRBV29-1 | CSVGLAGGPGETQYF
TRBJ2-3 | TRBV20-1 | CSATSGTSGHTDTQYF
TRBJ2-1 | TRBV5-5 | CASSLLGLGGNEQFF
TRBJ2-1 | TRBV5-1 | CASSLGPLGNNEQFF
TRBJ2-1 | TRBV24-1 | CATSDRLRAEQFF